Shown below are 7 T cell receptor beta chains from a single sample sequenced in a study of breast tumors, draining lymph nodes, adjacent tissues. TCRdb processed the multiplex PCR reads anew with MiXCR; each CDR3 protein has one entry. The data show hundreds of thousands of distinct CDR3 sequences, with roughly 32% seen just once and around 1.5% held by the top ten. Breast cancer patients provided tissue from their axillary draining lymph nodes. The sample taken for sequencing was axillary lymph node tissue. The receptors originated from a female donor with breast cancer. Some clones in this sample may be carry-over from other donors' samples.

This clonotype is medium-sized in the sample. This chain uses TRBV24-1 with TRBJ2-7, with D perhaps matching TRBD2 (5 bases). Deletions cut 0 bases from V and 4 bases from J, with 6 bases between. CDR1 is KGHDR, CDR2 SFDVKD, per germline. CDR3 length: 13 amino acids. CDR3 in DNA: TGTGCCACCAGTGATTTGCGGGGTTACGAGCAGTACTTC. Protein sequence: CATSDLRGYEQYF.

This clonotype was recorded at least ten times. The V call is TRBV5-1, the J call TRBJ2-3, with D hard to call. This CDR3 region has 15 residues. V was trimmed by 4 bases and J by 2 bases, leaving 14 bases between them. The V gene's germline CDR1 is SGHRS and CDR2 YFSETQ. This CDR3 is CASSPGREYTDTQYF. The CDR3 DNA is TGCGCCAGCAGCCCTGGGCGAGAATACACAGATACGCAGTATTTT.

This clonotype was detected ten times or more. CDR3 nucleotide sequence: TGTGCCAGCAGCCCAAGTGGCGGGAGGGCGGGCACAGATACGCAGTATTTT. This gives the protein CASSPSGGRAGTDTQYF. This chain links TRBV12-3 or TRBV12-4 with TRBJ2-3, with 9 bases identical to TRBD2. The ends lost 6 bases at V and 1 base at J; junction bases unmatched: 11. This CDR3 contains 17 residues.

This clonotype was counted a few times. A much more abundant neighbour one base away suggests this may be a read error. The chain has TRBV6-6 and TRBJ2-5, with D unresolved. Germline lookup yields CDR1 MNHNY and CDR2 SVGAGI (reference sequence). V dropped 5 bases and J dropped 7 bases, with 14 bases sitting between them. The CDR3 is made up of 13 amino acids. The CDR3 DNA is TGTGCCAGCAGTGGACCTGAGGAAGGGACCCAGTACTTC. Translating gives CASSGPEEGTQYF.

Regarding this clonotype: This is likely a read error, given that the CDR3 carries no conserved phenylalanine or tryptophan at its end. This chain uses TRBV19 with TRBJ2-7; 7 bases are a match to TRBD1. Germline V gene sequence: CDR1 LNHDA, CDR2 SQIVND (reference sequence). This CDR3 is 17 amino acids long. J gave up 1 base and V 4 bases, and 13 bases lay outside the gene matches. CDR3 amino acids: CASSTRWTGRNSYEQYL. DNA of the CDR3: TGTGCCAGTAGTACCCGTTGGACAGGACGGAATTCCTACGAGCAGTACCTC.

This clonotype appeared many times. The V gene is TRBV6-2 or TRBV6-3, the J gene TRBJ2-7; D unresolved. The CDR3 is 14 amino acids. Germline-derived CDR1 and CDR2 are MNHEY and SVGEGT. Trimming took 6 bases from V and 3 from J, leaving 15 bases between them. CDR3 nucleotide sequence: TGTGCCAGCAGCTCCGTTGGTACAAACTACGAGCAGTACTTC. Amino acid sequence: CASSSVGTNYEQYF.

The genes are TRBV28 and TRBJ1-1; D possibly corresponds to TRBD1 (6 bases). Germline loops: CDR1 MDHEN, CDR2 SYDVKM. Deletions cut 5 bases from V and 4 bases from J, with 17 bases between. CDR3 length equals 15 residues. The CDR3 reads CASSIQQGMGTEAFF. The CDR3 DNA reads as TGTGCCAGCAGTATACAACAGGGCATGGGCACTGAAGCTTTCTTT.